This record concerns one T cell receptor beta chain sequence. This entry comes from a study of blood T cell repertoires in COVID-19. V lost 5 bases and J lost 6, with 11 bases in between. Germline V gene lookup returns CDR1 MNHEY and CDR2 SMNVEV (reference sequence). CDR3 length: 14 amino acids. The protocol was immunoSEQ multiplex PCR, while the TCRdb copy is restricted to in-frame clones and leaves out a portion. The repertoire holds a few hundred thousand clones, with more than 75% as singletons. V usage is TRBV27 and J usage is TRBJ1-6; D gene uncertain. The clonotype comes from a man aged 35-49 years who had recovered from COVID-19. Sequencing input: PBMCs or T cells enriched from blood (not recorded which). DNA of the CDR3: TGTGCCAGCAGTCCCTTGGCTGCTAATTCACCCCTCCACTTT. It is translated as CASSPLAANSPLHF.